Following are 27 T cell receptor beta chains from one sample sequenced in a study of blood T cell repertoires in COVID-19. Sequencing was performed with immunoSEQ multiplex PCR; in TCRdb, only in-frame clones are kept and a portion is missing. Here the sample spans approximately 110,000 clones, 81% being singletons. The specimen sequenced was peripheral blood. Receptor source: an elderly man with acute or convalescent COVID-19.

The rearrangement uses TRBV6-6 and TRBJ2-1, with 11 bases matching TRBD2. The V gene's germline CDR1 is MNHNY and CDR2 SVGAGI (reference sequence). V lost 6 bases and J lost 0; bases outside the gene matches: 13. The length of the CDR3 is 19 residues. The CDR3 is CASSRTSGRALGSYNEQFF. The CDR3 DNA sequence: TGTGCCAGCAGCCGAACTAGCGGGAGAGCGCTTGGCTCCTACAATGAGCAGTTCTTC.

This rearrangement joins TRBV27 to TRBJ2-3; D not resolved. This CDR3 region has 14 residues. Germline CDR1 and CDR2: MNHEY and SMNVEV (reference sequence). Between the trimmed V and J ends, which lost 4 bases and 0 bases, there was a span of 8 bases. The CDR3 sequence: CASSSAQSTDTQYF. In DNA, the CDR3 is TGTGCCAGCAGTTCCGCCCAGAGCACAGATACGCAGTATTTT.

V and J are TRBV5-1 and TRBJ2-3; maybe TRBD1 (5 bases). Trimming cost V 9 bases and J 3 bases, with 17 bases left between them. The CDR3 length is 14 residues. The V gene's germline CDR1 is SGHRS and CDR2 YFSETQ. Here the CDR3 reads CATGPVKPTDTQYF. The CDR3 DNA sequence: TGCGCCACAGGGCCAGTTAAACCGACAGATACGCAGTATTTT.

The chain is built from TRBV6-5 and TRBJ2-5; D unclear. V lost 7 bases to trimming and J lost 4 bases, with 10 bases between them. Germline loops: CDR1 MNHEY, CDR2 SVGAGI. This CDR3 comprises 12 residues. The CDR3 here is CASTPGTETQYF. Written as DNA, the CDR3 is TGTGCCAGCACTCCGGGTACAGAGACCCAGTACTTC.

The chain has TRBV29-1 and TRBJ2-5; D possibly corresponds to TRBD2 (6 bases). The CDR3 loop spans 12 amino acids. Germline-derived CDR1 and CDR2 are SQVTM and ANQGSEA. V was clipped by 6 bases and J by 3 bases, with 11 bases between them. The CDR3 coding sequence is TGCAGCGTCCTGGGCGGGGAAGAGACCCAGTACTTC. Encoded protein: CSVLGGEETQYF.

The chain carries TRBV14 and TRBJ2-7; D is perhaps TRBD1 (6 bases). Germline V gene sequence: CDR1 SGHDN, CDR2 FVKESK. The CDR3 is made up of 14 amino acids. Between the trimmed V and J ends, which lost 1 base and 2 bases, there was a span of 9 bases. CDR3 loop: CASSQGRGPYEQYF. The CDR3 region has the DNA TGTGCCAGCAGCCAAGGCAGGGGACCCTACGAGCAGTACTTC.

V gene TRBV7-9 combines with J gene TRBJ2-1, with TRBD2 identical over 7 bases. CDR1 and CDR2 from the germline V gene are SEHNR and FQNEAQ (reference sequence). Unmatched junction bases numbered 7, after V lost 5 bases and J lost 3 bases. This CDR3 region has 15 residues. The CDR3 reads CASSPTPGGYNEQFF. CDR3 bases: TGTGCCAGCAGCCCTACCCCGGGGGGCTACAATGAGCAGTTCTTC. The full variable domain, completed using reference TRBV7-9 and TRBJ2-1, is DTGVSQNPRHKITKRGQNVTFRCDPISEHNRLYWYRQTLGQGPEFLTYFQNEAQLEKSRLLSDRFSAERPKGSFSTLEIQRTEQGDSAMYLCASSPTPGGYNEQFFGPGTRLTVL.

The CDR3 region is CSVSGQGGTEAFF. The CDR3 nucleotides are TGCAGCGTGTCGGGACAGGGGGGCACTGAAGCTTTCTTT. The chain employs TRBV29-1 and TRBJ1-1, with 11 bases that match TRBD1. The CDR3 is 13 residues long. CDR1 SQVTM and CDR2 ANQGSEA come from the germline V gene. Trimming at V came to 6 bases and at J to 4 bases, leaving 4 bases not matched to a gene.

This chain links TRBV28 with TRBJ1-1; 7 bases match TRBD1. The CDR3 covers 13 residues. V dropped 6 bases and J dropped 10; count of bases not matched to a gene: 11. Germline V gene sequence: CDR1 MDHEN, CDR2 SYDVKM. CDR3 loop: CASREGAGRGAFF. CDR3 nucleotides: TGTGCCAGCAGGGAGGGGGCAGGCCGGGGAGCTTTCTTT.

The V gene is TRBV6-5, the J gene TRBJ2-1; tentative D call: TRBD1 (6 bases). V was shortened by 5 bases and J by 3 bases, with 14 bases between the two germline ends. The germline V gene encodes CDR1 MNHEY and CDR2 SVGAGI. The length of the CDR3 is 15 residues. The CDR3 region has the DNA TGTGCCAGCAGTCCCACAGGGACGCTCTACAATGAGCAGTTCTTC. Protein product: CASSPTGTLYNEQFF.

The DNA for the CDR3 is TGTGCCAGCAGTTTTTACGGGACTGAAGCTTTCTTT. It translates to CASSFYGTEAFF. The V call is TRBV6-2 or TRBV6-3, the J call TRBJ1-1; D not resolved. Germline CDR1 MNHEY, CDR2 SVGEGT. V shed 4 bases and J shed 5 bases, with 8 bases lying between them. The CDR3 is 12 residues long.

V is TRBV7-9 and J is TRBJ2-1; D might be TRBD1 or TRBD2, each matching 7 bases. This CDR3 has 16 residues. Germline CDR1 and CDR2: SEHNR and FQNEAQ (reference sequence). V lost 5 bases, J lost 3 bases, and 17 bases lay in between. The CDR3 loop reads CASSLGGGGFYNEQFF. DNA for the CDR3: TGTGCCAGCAGCCTAGGGGGCGGGGGATTCTACAATGAGCAGTTCTTC.

The chain carries TRBV19 and TRBJ1-2, with TRBD1 as a possible D gene (6 bases). The CDR3 loop spans 15 amino acids. Germline V gives CDR1 LNHDA, CDR2 SQIVND (reference sequence). V was trimmed by 9 bases and J by 3 bases, leaving 20 bases between them. CDR3 sequence reads: CASVRDNGADYGYTF. The CDR3 DNA reads as TGTGCCAGCGTCCGGGACAACGGCGCTGACTATGGCTACACCTTC.

The chain uses TRBV13 and TRBJ1-1, with a possible D match to TRBD1 (5 bases). The germline V and J ends were trimmed by 3 bases and 8 bases, with 13 bases remaining between them. This CDR3 comprises 13 residues. Per germline, CDR1 PRHDT and CDR2 FYEKMQ (reference sequence). The CDR3 DNA follows: TGTGCCAGCAGCTTGATAGGGGCTCTAGAAGCTTTCTTT. Its protein is CASSLIGALEAFF.

This clone was detected only a few times. The J gene is TRBJ2-6, the V gene TRBV7-8, with D possibly being TRBD1 (5 bases). CDR3 length equals 17 residues. Trimming shortened V by 3 bases and J by 1 base, and 13 bases separated the two germline ends. Germline V gene lookup returns CDR1 SGHVS and CDR2 FQNEAQ. The CDR3 DNA reads TGTGCCAGCAGCTTTCTAACAGGTGATTCTGGGGCCAACGTCCTGACTTTC. As protein: CASSFLTGDSGANVLTF.

Of note for this clone: The DNA is omitted, as the CDR3 cannot be located on it reliably, and the CDR3 follows TCRdb's listing. The chain carries TRBV7-2 and TRBJ1-2. Counting both end residues, the CDR3 totals 12 amino acids. The germline gives CDR1 SGHTA, CDR2 FQGNSA. The CDR3: CASSSRVGGGTF.

The chain combines TRBV19 with TRBJ1-5, with D possibly being TRBD1 (5 bases). Per the germline V gene, CDR1 is LNHDA and CDR2 is SQIVND (reference sequence). Trimming shortened V by 3 bases and J by 9 bases, and 9 bases separated the two germline ends. This CDR3 is built from 12 residues. The CDR3 protein is CASSIGGGPQHF. CDR3 nucleotides: TGTGCCAGTAGTATCGGGGGAGGGCCCCAGCATTTT. Combining the CDR3 with reference TRBV19 and TRBJ1-5 gives the whole variable domain DGGITQSPKYLFRKEGQNVTLSCEQNLNHDAMYWYRQDPGQGLRLIYYSQIVNDFQKGDIAEGYSVSREKKESFPLTVTSAQKNPTAFYLCASSIGGGPQHFGDGTRLSIL.

V usage is TRBV5-4 and J usage is TRBJ1-1; 8 bases match TRBD1. The J segment lost 7 bases and the V segment lost 0 bases, leaving 8 bases of the junction unmatched. The CDR3 contains 15 residues. Germline-derived CDR1 and CDR2 are SGHNT and YYREEE (reference sequence). The CDR3 spells CASSLAQGATGEAFF. CDR3 nucleotide sequence: TGTGCCAGCAGCTTGGCCCAGGGGGCAACAGGTGAAGCTTTCTTT.

V usage is TRBV5-1 and J usage is TRBJ1-5; possibly TRBD1 for D (5 bases). There are 15 residues in the CDR3. V was pared by 5 bases and J by 0 bases, with 12 bases between. Germline V CDR1 and CDR2: SGHRS, YFSETQ. The CDR3 protein is CASRRTDNSNQPQHF. CDR3 DNA sequence: TGCGCCAGCAGGAGGACGGACAATAGCAATCAGCCCCAGCATTTT.

The chain combines TRBV5-8 with TRBJ2-1; 8 bases are a match to TRBD2. This CDR3 region has 14 residues. Germline-derived CDR1 and CDR2 are SGHTS and YDEGEE. Losses at the gene ends were 8 bases for V and 4 bases for J; bases not matched to a gene: 8. This CDR3 reads CASSGLGYYNEQFF. CDR3 sequence (DNA): TGTGCCAGTTCGGGACTAGGCTATTACAATGAGCAGTTCTTC.

In this sample, this clone turned up once. J is TRBJ2-2 and V is TRBV5-1, with 7 bases aligning to TRBD2. Germline lookup yields CDR1 SGHRS and CDR2 YFSETQ. J gave up 8 bases and V 0 bases, and 10 bases lay outside the gene matches. CDR3 length: 16 residues. CDR3: CASSLALAEIGGELFF. CDR3 in DNA: TGCGCCAGCAGCTTGGCGCTAGCGGAGATAGGAGGGGAGCTGTTTTTT.

This chain uses TRBV18 with TRBJ1-1, with D perhaps matching TRBD1 (6 bases). The germline CDR1 and CDR2 sequences are KGHSH and LQKENI. The V end lost 4 bases, the J end lost 3 bases, and 9 bases lay between the germline ends. This CDR3 has 13 amino acids. Here the CDR3 reads CASSLEGDTEAFF. The CDR3 coding sequence is TGTGCCAGCTCACTAGAGGGGGACACTGAAGCTTTCTTT.

The table lists this clone with a few counts. This chain connects TRBV6-5 to TRBJ1-5, with TRBD1 identical over 9 bases. The CDR3 loop spans 14 amino acids. The ends lost 5 bases at V and 5 bases at J; junction bases unmatched: 4. From germline, CDR1 is MNHEY and CDR2 SVGAGI. The CDR3 region has the DNA TGTGCCAGCAGTCGGGACAGGGAAGATCAGCCCCAGCATTTT. Its protein is CASSRDREDQPQHF.

The J gene is TRBJ1-4, the V gene TRBV19, with 7 bases fitting TRBD1. The CDR3 is 15 residues long. Germline trimming cut 4 bases from V and 7 bases from J; bases unmatched to any gene: 9. The V gene's germline CDR1 is LNHDA and CDR2 SQIVND (reference sequence). The CDR3 DNA follows: TGTGCCAGTAGTACTCGACAGGGTGAGAGTGAAAAACTGTTTTTT. This codes for CASSTRQGESEKLFF. The full variable domain, rest sourced from reference TRBV19 and TRBJ1-4, is DGGITQSPKYLFRKEGQNVTLSCEQNLNHDAMYWYRQDPGQGLRLIYYSQIVNDFQKGDIAEGYSVSREKKESFPLTVTSAQKNPTAFYLCASSTRQGESEKLFFGSGTQLSVL.

The CDR3 DNA reads TGTGCCAGCAGTGAAGCCCCTTCGAGGGGCTACACCTTC. It encodes CASSEAPSRGYTF. The chain combines TRBV6-1 with TRBJ1-2; D not certain. This CDR3 has 13 amino acids. Per germline, CDR1 MNHNS and CDR2 SASEGT. With 0 bases removed from V and 8 bases from J, the gap between germline ends came to 10 bases.

The CDR3 bases are TGTGCCACCAGCAGGGGACTAGCGGGAGCTACAGATACGCAGTATTTT. It specifies CATSRGLAGATDTQYF. The chain uses TRBV15 and TRBJ2-3, with 14 bases aligning to TRBD2. The CDR3 length is 16 residues. CDR1 LNHNV and CDR2 YYDKDF come from the germline V gene (reference sequence). V shed 3 bases and J 3 bases; nucleotides not matched to a gene: 2.

This rearrangement joins TRBV5-8 to TRBJ1-5; tentative D call: TRBD1 (5 bases). CDR1 and CDR2 (germline): SGHTS, YDEGEE. The CDR3 length is 15 residues. V lost 0 bases to trimming and J lost 8 bases, with 15 bases between them. CDR3 sequence reads: CASSLAWGVGKPQHF. CDR3 DNA sequence: TGTGCCAGCAGCTTGGCTTGGGGGGTAGGTAAGCCCCAGCATTTT.